This T cell receptor (beta chain) was found in a study of cytomegalovirus exposure and HLA in healthy donors. The study's findings and limits: A prior analysis recorded that most TCR beta V segments were productive about 90% or about 30% of the time. Highly shared variants forming one cluster were likely a sequencing artifact. A later analysis showed HLA-associated TCR beta chains outstripping equally common others in clonal expansion. Donors were assumed by presence/absence analyses to have roughly uniform sequencing depth.

As for this clone: Its antigen is not known.

Germline V CDR1 and CDR2: SGHVS, FQNEAQ. This CDR3 comprises 15 residues. With V trimmed by 4 bases and J by 10 bases, 6 bases remained unmatched. Vbeta (60) and Jbeta (13) primers were used in the PCR. Data came from immunoSEQ multiplex PCR; TCRdb stores just in-frame clones and leaves some out. Of about 150,000 clones listed, around 79% are singletons. The sequenced sample was PBMCs. This sequence was found in a man aged 18-30 years in good health and CMV-seronegative. This rearrangement joins TRBV7-8 to TRBJ2-1, with 14 bases identical to TRBD2. The chain's CDR3 is CASSSGLAGVNEQFF. CDR3 nucleotide sequence: TGTGCCAGCAGCTCGGGACTAGCGGGAGTAAACGAGCAGTTCTTC.